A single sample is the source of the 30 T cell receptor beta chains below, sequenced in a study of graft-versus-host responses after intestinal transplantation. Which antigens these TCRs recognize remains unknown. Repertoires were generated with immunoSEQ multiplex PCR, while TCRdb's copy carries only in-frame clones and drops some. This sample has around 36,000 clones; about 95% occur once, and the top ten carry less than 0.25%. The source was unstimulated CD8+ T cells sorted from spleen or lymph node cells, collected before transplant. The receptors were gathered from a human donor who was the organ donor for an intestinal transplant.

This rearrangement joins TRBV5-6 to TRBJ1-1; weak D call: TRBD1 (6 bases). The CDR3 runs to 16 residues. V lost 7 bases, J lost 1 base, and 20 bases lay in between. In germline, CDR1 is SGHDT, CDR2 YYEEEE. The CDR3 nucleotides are TGTGCCAGCGGTAATGACAGGATAAGGGAGAACACTGAAGCTTTCTTT. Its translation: CASGNDRIRENTEAFF.

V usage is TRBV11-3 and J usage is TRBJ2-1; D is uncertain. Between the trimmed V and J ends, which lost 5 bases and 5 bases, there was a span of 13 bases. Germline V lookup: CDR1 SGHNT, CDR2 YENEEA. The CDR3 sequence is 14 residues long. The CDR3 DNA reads TGTGCCAGCAGCCAGCGTCGAGGCAACAATGAGCAGTTCTTC. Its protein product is CASSQRRGNNEQFF.

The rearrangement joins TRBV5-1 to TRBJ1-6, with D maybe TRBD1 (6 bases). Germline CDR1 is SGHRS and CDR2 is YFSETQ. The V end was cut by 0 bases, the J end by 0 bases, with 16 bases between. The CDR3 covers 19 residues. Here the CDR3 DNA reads TGCGCCAGCAGCTTGGCCTCGGACGACAGGATCTCCTATAATTCACCCCTCCACTTT. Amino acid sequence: CASSLASDDRISYNSPLHF.

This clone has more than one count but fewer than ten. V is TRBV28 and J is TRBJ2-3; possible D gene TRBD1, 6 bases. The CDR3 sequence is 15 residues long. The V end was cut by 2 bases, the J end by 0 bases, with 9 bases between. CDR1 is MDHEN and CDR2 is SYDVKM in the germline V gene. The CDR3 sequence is CASSLGQTSTDTQYF. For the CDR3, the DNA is TGTGCCAGCAGTTTAGGACAGACTAGCACAGATACGCAGTATTTT. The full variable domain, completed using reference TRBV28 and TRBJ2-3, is DVKVTQSSRYLVKRTGEKVFLECVQDMDHENMFWYRQDPGLGLRLIYFSYDVKMKEKGDIPEGYSVSREKKERFSLILESASTNQTSMYLCASSLGQTSTDTQYFGPGTRLTVL.

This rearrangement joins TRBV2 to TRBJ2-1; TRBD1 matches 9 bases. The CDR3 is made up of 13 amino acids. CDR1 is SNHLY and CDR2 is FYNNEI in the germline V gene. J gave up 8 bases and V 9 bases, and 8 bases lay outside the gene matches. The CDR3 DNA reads TGTGCCAGGCTGGACAGGGGATCGGATGAGCAGTTCTTC. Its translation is CARLDRGSDEQFF.

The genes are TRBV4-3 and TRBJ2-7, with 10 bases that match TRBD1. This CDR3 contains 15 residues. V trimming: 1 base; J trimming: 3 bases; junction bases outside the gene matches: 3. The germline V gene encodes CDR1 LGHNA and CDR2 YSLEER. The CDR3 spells CASSQAGTGDYEQYF. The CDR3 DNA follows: TGCGCCAGCAGCCAAGCTGGGACAGGGGACTACGAGCAGTACTTC.

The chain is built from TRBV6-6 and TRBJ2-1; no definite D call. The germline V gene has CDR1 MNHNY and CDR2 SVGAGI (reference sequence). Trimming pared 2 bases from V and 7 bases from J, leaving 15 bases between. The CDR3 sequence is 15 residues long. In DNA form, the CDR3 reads TGTGCCAGCAGTTACGTCGGACCCCCAATAAATGAGCAGTTCTTC. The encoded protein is CASSYVGPPINEQFF.

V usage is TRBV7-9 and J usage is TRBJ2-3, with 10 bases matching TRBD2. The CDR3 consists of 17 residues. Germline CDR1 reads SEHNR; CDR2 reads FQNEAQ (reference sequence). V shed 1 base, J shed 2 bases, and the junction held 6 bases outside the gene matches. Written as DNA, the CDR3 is TGTGCCAGCAGCTTAGAGGCTAGCGGGGGTTTCACAGATACGCAGTATTTT. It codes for CASSLEASGGFTDTQYF.

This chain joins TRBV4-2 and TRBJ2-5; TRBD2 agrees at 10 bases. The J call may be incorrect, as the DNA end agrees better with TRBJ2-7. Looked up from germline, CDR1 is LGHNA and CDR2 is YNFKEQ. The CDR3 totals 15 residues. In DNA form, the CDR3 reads TGTGCCAGCAGCCAAGAAGGACTAGCGGCTTACGAGCAGTACTTC. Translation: CASSQEGLAAYEQYF.

The CDR3 DNA follows: TGTGCCAGCGAGCCGGGGGCCGCGAACACCGGGGAGCTGTTTTTT. This gives the protein CASEPGAANTGELFF. The gene calls are TRBV6-5 and TRBJ2-2; tentatively, D is TRBD1 or TRBD2 (6 bases each). Germline V lookup: CDR1 MNHEY, CDR2 SVGAGI. There are 15 residues in the CDR3. V was trimmed by 8 bases and J by 0 bases, leaving 13 bases between them.

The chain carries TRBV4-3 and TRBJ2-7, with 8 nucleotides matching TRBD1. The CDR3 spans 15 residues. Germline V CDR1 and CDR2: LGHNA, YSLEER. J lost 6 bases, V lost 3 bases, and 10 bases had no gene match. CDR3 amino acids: CASSHGDRGSSEQYF. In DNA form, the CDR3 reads TGCGCCAGCAGCCACGGAGACAGGGGTTCAAGCGAGCAGTACTTC.

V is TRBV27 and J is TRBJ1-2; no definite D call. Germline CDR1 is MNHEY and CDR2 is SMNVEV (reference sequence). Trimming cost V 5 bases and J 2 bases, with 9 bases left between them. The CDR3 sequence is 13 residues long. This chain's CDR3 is CASSPLGNYGYTF. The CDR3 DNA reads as TGTGCCAGCAGTCCACTGGGGAACTATGGCTACACCTTC.

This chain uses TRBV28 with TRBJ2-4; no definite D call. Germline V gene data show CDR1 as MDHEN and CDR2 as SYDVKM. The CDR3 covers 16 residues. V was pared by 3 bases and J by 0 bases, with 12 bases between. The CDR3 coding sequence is TGTGCCAGCAGTTTTACAGTCCTCCTAGCCAAAAACATTCAGTACTTC. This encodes CASSFTVLLAKNIQYF.

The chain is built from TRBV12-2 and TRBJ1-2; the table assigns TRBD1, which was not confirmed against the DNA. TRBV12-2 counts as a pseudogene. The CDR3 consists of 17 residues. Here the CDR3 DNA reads TGTGCAAGTCGCTTAGTAGGGACAGGGATGAATAATGGTGGCTACACCTTC. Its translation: CASRLVGTGMNNGGYTF.

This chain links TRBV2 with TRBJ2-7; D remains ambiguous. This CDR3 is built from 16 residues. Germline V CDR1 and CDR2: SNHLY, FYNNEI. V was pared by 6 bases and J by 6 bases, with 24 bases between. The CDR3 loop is CASRDHDDTYSVEQYF. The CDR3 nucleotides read TGTGCCAGCAGGGACCATGACGACACATATTCTGTCGAGCAGTACTTC. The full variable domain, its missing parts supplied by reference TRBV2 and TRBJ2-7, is EPEVTQTPSHQVTQMGQEVILRCVPISNHLYFYWYRQILGQKVEFLVSFYNNEISEKSEIFDDQFSVERPDGSNFTLKIRSTKLEDSAMYFCASRDHDDTYSVEQYFGPGTRLTVT.

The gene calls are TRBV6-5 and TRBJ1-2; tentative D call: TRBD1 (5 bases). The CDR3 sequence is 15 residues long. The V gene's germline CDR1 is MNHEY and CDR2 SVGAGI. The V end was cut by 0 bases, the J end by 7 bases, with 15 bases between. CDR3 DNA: TGTGCCAGCAGTTACTCCGGGACCGCTGACTCTGGCTACACCTTC. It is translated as CASSYSGTADSGYTF.

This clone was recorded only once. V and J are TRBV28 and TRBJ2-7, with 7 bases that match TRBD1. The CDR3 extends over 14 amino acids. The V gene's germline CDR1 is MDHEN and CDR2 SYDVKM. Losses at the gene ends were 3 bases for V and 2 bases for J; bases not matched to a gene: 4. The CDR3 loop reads CASSFNDRAYEQYF. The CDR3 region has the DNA TGTGCCAGCAGTTTTAACGACAGGGCCTACGAGCAGTACTTC.

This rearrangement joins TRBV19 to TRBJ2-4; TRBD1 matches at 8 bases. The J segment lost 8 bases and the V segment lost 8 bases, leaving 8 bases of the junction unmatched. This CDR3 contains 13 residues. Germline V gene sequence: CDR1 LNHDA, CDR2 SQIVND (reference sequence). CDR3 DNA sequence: TGTGCCAGTCGGGCAGGGGGCTTGGACATTCAGTACTTC. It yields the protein CASRAGGLDIQYF.

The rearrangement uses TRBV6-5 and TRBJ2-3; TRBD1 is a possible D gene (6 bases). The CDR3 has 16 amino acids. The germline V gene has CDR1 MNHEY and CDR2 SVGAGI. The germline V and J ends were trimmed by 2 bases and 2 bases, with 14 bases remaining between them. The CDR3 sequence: CASSYTGFDLTDTQYF. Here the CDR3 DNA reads TGTGCCAGCAGTTACACAGGGTTCGACCTCACAGATACGCAGTATTTT.

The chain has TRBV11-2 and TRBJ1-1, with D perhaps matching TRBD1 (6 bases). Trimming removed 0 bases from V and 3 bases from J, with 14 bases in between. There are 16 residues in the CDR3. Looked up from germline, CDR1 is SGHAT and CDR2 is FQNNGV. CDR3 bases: TGTGCCAGCAGCTTAGAGGTGACAGGCCTGGACACTGAAGCTTTCTTT. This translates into CASSLEVTGLDTEAFF.

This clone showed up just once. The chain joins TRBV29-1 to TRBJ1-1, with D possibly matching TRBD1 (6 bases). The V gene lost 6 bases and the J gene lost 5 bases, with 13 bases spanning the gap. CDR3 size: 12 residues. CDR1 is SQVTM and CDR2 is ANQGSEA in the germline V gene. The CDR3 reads CSVHLQGTEAFF. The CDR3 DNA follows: TGCAGCGTCCACCTACAGGGAACTGAAGCTTTCTTT.

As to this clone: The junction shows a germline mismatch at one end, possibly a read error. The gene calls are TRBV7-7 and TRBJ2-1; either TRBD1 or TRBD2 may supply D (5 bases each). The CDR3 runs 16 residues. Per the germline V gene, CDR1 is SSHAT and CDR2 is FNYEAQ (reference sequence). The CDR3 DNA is TGTGCTAGCAGCTTAATGGGACCCGACCCCTACAATGAGCAGTTCTTC. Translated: CASSLMGPDPYNEQFF.

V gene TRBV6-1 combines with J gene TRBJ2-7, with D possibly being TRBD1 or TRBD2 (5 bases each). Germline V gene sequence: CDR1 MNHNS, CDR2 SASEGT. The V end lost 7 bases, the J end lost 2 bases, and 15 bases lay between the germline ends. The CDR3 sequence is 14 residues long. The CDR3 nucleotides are TGTGCCAGCAACCCCGGGACCGAAGCCTACGAGCAGTACTTC. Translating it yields CASNPGTEAYEQYF.

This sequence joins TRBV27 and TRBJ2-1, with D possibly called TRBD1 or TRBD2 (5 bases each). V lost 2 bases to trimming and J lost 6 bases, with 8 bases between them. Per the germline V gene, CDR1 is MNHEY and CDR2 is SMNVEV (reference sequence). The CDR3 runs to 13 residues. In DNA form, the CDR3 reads TGTGCCAGCAGTTTAAGAGGGGTCAATGAGCAGTTCTTC. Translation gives CASSLRGVNEQFF.

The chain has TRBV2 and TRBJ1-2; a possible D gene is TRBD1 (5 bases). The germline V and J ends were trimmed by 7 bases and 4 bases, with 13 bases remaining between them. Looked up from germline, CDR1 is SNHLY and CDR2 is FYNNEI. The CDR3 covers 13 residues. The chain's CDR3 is CASKGWGSYGYTF. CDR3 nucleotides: TGTGCCAGCAAGGGCTGGGGCAGCTATGGCTACACCTTC.

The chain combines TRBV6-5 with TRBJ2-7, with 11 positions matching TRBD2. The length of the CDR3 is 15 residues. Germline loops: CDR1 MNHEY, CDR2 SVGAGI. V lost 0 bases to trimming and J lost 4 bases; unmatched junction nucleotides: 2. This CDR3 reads CASSYSSGGAYEQYF. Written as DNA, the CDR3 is TGTGCCAGCAGTTACTCTAGCGGGGGGGCATACGAGCAGTACTTC.

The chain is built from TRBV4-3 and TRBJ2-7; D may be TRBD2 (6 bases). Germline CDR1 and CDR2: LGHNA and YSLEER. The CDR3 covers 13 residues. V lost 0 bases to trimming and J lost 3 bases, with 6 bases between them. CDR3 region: CASSQEGGYEQYF. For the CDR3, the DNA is TGCGCCAGCAGCCAAGAGGGGGGCTACGAGCAGTACTTC.

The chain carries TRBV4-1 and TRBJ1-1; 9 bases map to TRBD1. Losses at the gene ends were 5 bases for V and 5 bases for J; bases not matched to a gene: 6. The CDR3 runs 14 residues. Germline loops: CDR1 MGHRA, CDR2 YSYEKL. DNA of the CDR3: TGCGCCAGCAGCTCTCGACAGGGGGAAACTGAAGCTTTCTTT. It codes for CASSSRQGETEAFF.

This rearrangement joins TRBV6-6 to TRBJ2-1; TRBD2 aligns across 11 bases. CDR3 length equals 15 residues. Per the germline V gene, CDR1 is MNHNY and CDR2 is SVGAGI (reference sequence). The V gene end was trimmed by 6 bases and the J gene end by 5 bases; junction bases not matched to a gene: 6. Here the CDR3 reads CASSPRLAGNNEQFF. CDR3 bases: TGTGCCAGCAGCCCCAGACTAGCGGGGAACAATGAGCAGTTCTTC.

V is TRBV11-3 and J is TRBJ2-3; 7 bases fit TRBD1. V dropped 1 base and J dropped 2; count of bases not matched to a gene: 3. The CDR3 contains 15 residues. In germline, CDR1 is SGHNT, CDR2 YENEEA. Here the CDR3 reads CASSLGTGVTDTQYF. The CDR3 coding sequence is TGTGCCAGCAGCTTAGGCACAGGGGTCACAGATACGCAGTATTTT.